These 9 T cell receptor beta chains were sequenced from one sample in a study of shared clonotypes between healthy human individuals. Data came from immunoSEQ multiplex PCR; TCRdb stores just in-frame clones and leaves some out. This sample has about 2 million clones, with about 94% found just once. Terminally differentiated effector memory CD45RA+ cells were excluded from the naive CD8 cells, which were CD45RO-negative and positively selected for CCR7. Sequencing was performed on naive CD8+ T cells sorted from blood. These receptors all stem from a man younger than 30 in good health.

Comment on this clone: Other DNA sequences from this sample encode an identical CDR3 as well. In nucleotides, the CDR3 is TGCGCCAGCAGCTTGGGACAGGGGAAAAACATTCAGTACTTC. It specifies CASSLGQGKNIQYF. V gene TRBV5-1 combines with J gene TRBJ2-4, with 8 bases fitting TRBD1. V lost 0 bases, J lost 4 bases, and 0 bases stayed unmatched. The germline V gene has CDR1 SGHRS and CDR2 YFSETQ. The CDR3 has 14 amino acids.

In the case of this clone: Other nucleotide sequences from this sample produce the same CDR3. The rearrangement joins TRBV9 to TRBJ2-3; TRBD1 might be the D (5 bases). Trimming took 0 bases from V and 4 from J, leaving 12 bases between them. The germline CDR1 and CDR2 sequences are SGDLS and YYNGEE. The CDR3 is 15 amino acids. This chain's CDR3 is CASSVGLGLADTQYF. The CDR3 DNA follows: TGTGCCAGCAGCGTAGGGCTGGGGCTGGCAGATACGCAGTATTTT.

The J gene is TRBJ1-1, the V gene TRBV7-9; TRBD1 might be the D (5 bases). CDR3 length: 15 amino acids. Trimming removed 0 bases at V and 5 bases at J, with 13 bases between. The V gene's germline CDR1 is SEHNR and CDR2 FQNEAQ (reference sequence). CDR3 DNA sequence: TGTGCCAGCAGCTTAGCAATCGGCGAGGGGACTGAAGCTTTCTTT. Translated: CASSLAIGEGTEAFF.

The chain uses TRBV16 and TRBJ2-5; D ambiguous. Trimming removed 0 bases from V and 0 bases from J, with 8 bases in between. The CDR3 length is 15 residues. Germline CDR1 reads KGHSY; CDR2 reads FQNENV. The CDR3 DNA reads TGTGCCAGCAGCCAATCGACTCGGTACCAAGAGACCCAGTACTTC. Amino acids: CASSQSTRYQETQYF.

Worth noting for this clone: Other DNA variants within this sample encode the same CDR3. The CDR3 loop is CASSAGGSTDTQYF. The CDR3 coding sequence is TGTGCCAGCAGCGCCGGGGGTAGCACAGATACGCAGTATTTT. The V and J genes are TRBV9 and TRBJ2-3, with a tentative D call TRBD2 (6 bases). Germline CDR1 reads SGDLS; CDR2 reads YYNGEE. Trimming shortened V by 3 bases and J by 0 bases, and 8 bases separated the two germline ends. The CDR3 is 14 residues long.

This rearrangement joins TRBV11-2 to TRBJ1-1; D unresolved. Germline V gene data show CDR1 as SGHAT and CDR2 as FQNNGV. Trimming shortened V by 0 bases and J by 14 bases, and 16 bases separated the two germline ends. The CDR3 loop spans 13 amino acids. CDR3 region: CASSLDLTPEWFF. Written as DNA, the CDR3 is TGTGCCAGCAGCTTAGATCTCACACCCGAATGGTTCTTT.

The chain employs TRBV5-6 and TRBJ1-4; 10 bases align to TRBD1. The ends lost 4 bases at V and 0 bases at J; junction bases unmatched: 0. Germline assignment: CDR1 SGHDT and CDR2 YYEEEE. The CDR3 runs 15 residues. The CDR3 is CASSGTGATNEKLFF. CDR3 bases: TGTGCCAGCAGCGGGACAGGGGCAACTAATGAAAAACTGTTTTTT.

The rearrangement uses TRBV10-2 and TRBJ2-7, with D hard to call. V lost 6 bases, J lost 0 bases, and 12 bases lay in between. The CDR3 is 14 residues long. Germline values: CDR1 WSHSY, CDR2 SAAADI. The CDR3 loop is CASSLQESSYEQYF. As DNA, the CDR3 is TGCGCCAGCAGCCTCCAGGAAAGCTCCTACGAGCAGTACTTC.

The chain recombines TRBV7-9 with TRBJ1-1; TRBD1 is a possible D gene (5 bases). Trimming took 5 bases from V and 0 from J, leaving 13 bases between them. The CDR3 sequence is 15 residues long. Germline V CDR1 and CDR2: SEHNR, FQNEAQ (reference sequence). The CDR3 region has the DNA TGTGCCAGCAGCGCGTTAGGACACCTGAACACTGAAGCTTTCTTT. This gives the protein CASSALGHLNTEAFF.